This entry lists 10 T cell receptor beta chains sequenced from one sample in a study of CD8+ T cells in alopecia areata. Sequencing used cDNA as its template, made by extracting RNA and reverse transcribing it. Repertoires were generated with immunoSEQ multiplex PCR, while TCRdb's copy carries only in-frame clones and drops some. The sample lists under 150,000 clones; approximately 60% were seen once. As for treatment: oral pan-JAK inhibitor, 5-10 mg twice daily. Sequencing used CD4+ T cells sorted from blood, obtained at week 4, from a patient treated with tofacitinib. These receptors all stem from a human donor with alopecia areata.

This clone appeared a few times. The J gene is TRBJ1-3, the V gene TRBV18; D unresolved. The CDR3 runs to 16 residues. Germline lookup yields CDR1 KGHSH and CDR2 LQKENI. Trimming took off 2 bases at V and 2 bases at J, with 13 bases between the two ends. The CDR3 nucleotides read TGTGCCAGCTCACCATTGGGCAGGAACCCTGGAAACACCATATATTTT. Protein product: CASSPLGRNPGNTIYF.

This clone was observed a few times. The chain combines TRBV30 with TRBJ2-7; no clear D gene. With 3 bases removed from V and 3 bases from J, the gap between germline ends came to 9 bases. Germline CDR1 is GTSNPN and CDR2 is SVGIG (reference sequence). This CDR3 has 12 amino acids. CDR3 sequence reads: CAWSALRYEQYF. The CDR3 DNA is TGTGCCTGGAGCGCTCTTCGCTACGAGCAGTACTTC.

On this clone: Other DNA sequences in the same sample also yield this CDR3. This sequence joins TRBV7-9 and TRBJ2-3, with D tentatively TRBD1 or TRBD2 (6 bases each). Germline CDR1 and CDR2: SEHNR and FQNEAQ (reference sequence). This CDR3 has 13 residues. V was shortened by 5 bases and J by 6 bases, with 12 bases between the two germline ends. The CDR3 nucleotides read TGTGCCAGCAGCCCCCGGGGGCCGGATACGCAGTATTTT. Protein: CASSPRGPDTQYF.

This clone was recorded a few times. The CDR3 region is CASSSLGLAGYTF. The CDR3, as DNA: TGTGCCAGCAGTTCCCTAGGGCTAGCTGGCTACACCTTC. The chain carries TRBV28 and TRBJ1-2; D is undetermined. CDR3 length equals 13 residues. Germline CDR1 MDHEN, CDR2 SYDVKM. Trimming shortened V by 4 bases and J by 7 bases, and 13 bases separated the two germline ends.

This clone was picked up a small number of times. The chain combines TRBV29-1 with TRBJ2-3; D unclear. V lost 7 bases to trimming and J lost 6 bases, with 11 bases between them. This CDR3 is 11 amino acids long. CDR1 is SQVTM, CDR2 ANQGSEA, per germline. CDR3 in DNA: TGCAGCGCCCCACTCGGGGATACGCAGTATTTT. Translation gives CSAPLGDTQYF.

In this sample, this clone turned up a few times. The V and J genes are TRBV29-1 and TRBJ2-7; D is unresolved. Trimming took off 7 bases at V and 0 bases at J, with 7 bases between the two ends. The CDR3 spans 11 residues. Germline V gives CDR1 SQVTM, CDR2 ANQGSEA. The CDR3 here is CSARYSYEQYF. CDR3 in DNA: TGCAGCGCCCGTTACTCCTACGAGCAGTACTTC.

V and J are TRBV30 and TRBJ1-1, with a tentative D call TRBD1 (5 bases). Trimming stripped 0 bases from V and 8 bases from J, with 16 bases between. This CDR3 has 14 residues. The V gene's germline CDR1 is GTSNPN and CDR2 SVGIG (reference sequence). CDR3: CAWSVQVFMGEAFF. The CDR3 DNA follows: TGTGCCTGGAGTGTACAGGTCTTTATGGGCGAAGCTTTCTTT.

Comment on this clone: No conserved phenylalanine or tryptophan is present at the end of the CDR3, so a read error is the likely explanation. Because the CDR3's place on the DNA is in doubt, the DNA is left out and the CDR3 is given as listed by TCRdb. The genes are TRBV23-1 and TRBJ1-2; the D segment call TRBD1 is taken from the table without a DNA check. TRBV23-1 is marked as an open reading frame, function uncertain. The CDR3 spans 11 residues, counting both ends. CDR3 in amino acids: CASTLERTGRI.

The chain carries TRBV6-1 and TRBJ1-6, with D perhaps TRBD1 (5 bases). The germline V gene encodes CDR1 MNHNS and CDR2 SASEGT. Trimming pared 9 bases from V and 6 bases from J, leaving 15 bases between. The CDR3 extends over 14 amino acids. The CDR3 reads CASGAGQINSPLHF. CDR3 coding DNA: TGTGCCAGTGGGGCGGGTCAGATTAATTCACCCCTCCACTTT.

Written as DNA, the CDR3 is TGCGCCAGCAGCCGACTGACGGGGGGCGAGCAGTACTTC. It is translated as CASSRLTGGEQYF. The chain couples TRBV4-1 to TRBJ2-7; 7 nucleotides match TRBD2. The CDR3 consists of 13 residues. Per the germline V gene, CDR1 is MGHRA and CDR2 is YSYEKL. After removal of 4 bases from V and 6 bases from J, the junction contained 6 bases not matched to a gene.